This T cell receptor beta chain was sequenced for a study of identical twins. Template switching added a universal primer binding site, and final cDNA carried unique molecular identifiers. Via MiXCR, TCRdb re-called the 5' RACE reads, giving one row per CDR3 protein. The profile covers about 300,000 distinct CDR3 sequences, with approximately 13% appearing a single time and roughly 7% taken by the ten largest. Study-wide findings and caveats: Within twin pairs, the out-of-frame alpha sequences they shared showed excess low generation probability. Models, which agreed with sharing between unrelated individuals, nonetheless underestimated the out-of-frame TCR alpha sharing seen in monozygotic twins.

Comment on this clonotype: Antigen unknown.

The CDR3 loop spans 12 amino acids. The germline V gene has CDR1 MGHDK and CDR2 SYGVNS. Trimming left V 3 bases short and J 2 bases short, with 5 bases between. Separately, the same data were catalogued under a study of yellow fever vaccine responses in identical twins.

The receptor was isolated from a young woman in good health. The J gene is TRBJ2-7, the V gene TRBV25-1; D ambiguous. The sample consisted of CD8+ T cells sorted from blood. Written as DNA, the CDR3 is TGTGCCAGCAGTGACATTCCCTACGAGCAGTACTTC. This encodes CASSDIPYEQYF.